The 9 T cell receptor beta chains below all came from one sample that was sequenced in a study of T cell responses to AZD1222 COVID-19 vaccine. Some clones are missing from TCRdb's copy, which holds only in-frame ones; the method was immunoSEQ multiplex PCR. The sample has approximately 150,000 clones, around 94% seen once. The material sequenced was peripheral blood, taken on day 0 of AZD1222 vaccination. The receptors shown here come from an adult in good health.

This clone was counted ten times or more. The chain links TRBV10-3 to TRBJ2-2; perhaps D is TRBD1 or TRBD2 (5 bases each). The CDR3 extends over 15 amino acids. The V gene's germline CDR1 is ENHRY and CDR2 SYGVKD. V was cut by 8 bases and J by 5 bases, with 18 bases left in between. The CDR3, as DNA: TGTGCCATCGACCTCGGGACCCCCGGTACCGGGGAGCTGTTTTTT. Translated: CAIDLGTPGTGELFF.

The chain is built from TRBV28 and TRBJ1-6, with D possibly matching TRBD1 (6 bases). Trimming removed 3 bases at V and 7 bases at J, with 22 bases between. The CDR3 extends over 18 amino acids. Germline CDR1 reads MDHEN; CDR2 reads SYDVKM. CDR3: CASSLAPHKQGYNSPLHF. The CDR3 DNA is TGTGCCAGCAGTTTGGCCCCCCACAAACAGGGCTACAATTCACCCCTCCACTTT.

Comments on this clone: The sample has other DNA sequences that encode this CDR3 too. The CDR3 here is CAWTRSTEAFF. The CDR3 DNA reads as TGTGCCTGGACCAGGAGTACTGAAGCTTTCTTT. The chain links TRBV30 to TRBJ1-1, with D unresolved. Germline V lookup: CDR1 GTSNPN, CDR2 SVGIG (reference sequence). V was trimmed by 4 bases and J by 5 bases, leaving 8 bases between them. The CDR3 is 11 residues long.

The chain has TRBV7-2 and TRBJ2-2, with unresolved D. CDR1 and CDR2 from the germline V gene are SGHTA and FQGNSA. The V end was cut by 4 bases, the J end by 6 bases, with 9 bases between. The CDR3 loop spans 13 amino acids. CDR3 nucleotides: TGTGCCAGCAGCTCCCCGGGCCCCGGGGAGCTGTTTTTT. Translated: CASSSPGPGELFF.

This clone was found a few times. The chain employs TRBV28 and TRBJ2-7; 8 bases fit TRBD1. The germline V gene has CDR1 MDHEN and CDR2 SYDVKM. This CDR3 comprises 14 residues. Trimming cost V 2 bases and J 5 bases; bases outside gene matches: 5. CDR3 amino acids: CASSLGQGPDEQYF. In DNA form, the CDR3 reads TGTGCCAGCAGTTTAGGACAGGGACCCGACGAGCAGTACTTC.

The V gene is TRBV12-3 or TRBV12-4, the J gene TRBJ2-1; D call uncertain. CDR3 length equals 13 residues. Trimming pared 4 bases from V and 4 bases from J, leaving 8 bases between. The CDR3 is CASSSPLYNEQFF. In nucleotides, the CDR3 is TGTGCCAGCAGTTCTCCCCTATACAATGAGCAGTTCTTC.

This sequence joins TRBV2 and TRBJ2-2, with D possibly matching TRBD1 (6 bases). The CDR3 consists of 14 residues. The germline gives CDR1 SNHLY, CDR2 FYNNEI. V was pared by 6 bases and J by 4 bases, with 12 bases between. CDR3 sequence (DNA): TGTGCCAGCAGAGAGGACAGTTTCACCGGGGAGCTGTTTTTT. Its protein product is CASREDSFTGELFF.

The chain links TRBV20-1 to TRBJ1-2, with 9 nucleotides matching TRBD1. Germline V gives CDR1 DFQATT, CDR2 SNEGSKA (reference sequence). J lost 6 bases, V lost 3 bases, and 5 bases had no gene match. CDR3 length: 13 residues. CDR3 protein: CSASDRGVDGYTF. CDR3 DNA: TGCAGTGCTAGTGACAGGGGGGTTGATGGCTACACCTTC.

The V gene is TRBV19, the J gene TRBJ2-3, with TRBD2 identical over 7 bases. The V gene end was trimmed by 5 bases and the J gene end by 4 bases; junction bases not matched to a gene: 9. Germline CDR1 and CDR2: LNHDA and SQIVND (reference sequence). This CDR3 is built from 15 residues. The CDR3 here is CASSWGGASADTQYF. DNA of the CDR3: TGTGCCAGTAGTTGGGGAGGGGCCAGCGCAGATACGCAGTATTTT.